The 18 T cell receptor beta chains reported below all come from one sample, sequenced in a study of T cells after yellow fever vaccination. TCRdb passed the 5' RACE reads through MiXCR, listing each CDR3 protein once. The table lists about 630,000 distinct CDR3 sequences, roughly an eighth of them singletons. The source was PBMCs, collected on the day of the yellow fever booster vaccination. The source of these receptors is a man aged 30 to 45 who received the YFV17D yellow fever vaccine.

In this sample, this clonotype turned up a few times. The J gene is TRBJ2-7, the V gene TRBV19; TRBD2 aligns across 10 bases. V was pared by 3 bases and J by 7 bases, with 12 bases of the junction left unmatched. Per the germline V gene, CDR1 is LNHDA and CDR2 is SQIVND (reference sequence). The CDR3 runs to 16 residues. Written as DNA, the CDR3 is TGTGCCAGTAGTATGCTGTCGAGCGGGAGGGCGGGGGAGCAGTACTTC. Its protein is CASSMLSSGRAGEQYF.

CDR3 sequence (DNA): TGCGCCAGCAAAGGACAGGGTTGGGAGCAGTACTTC. Encoded protein: CASKGQGWEQYF. The J gene is TRBJ2-7, the V gene TRBV10-1; 8 bases agree with TRBD1. Per the germline V gene, CDR1 is WNHNN and CDR2 is SYGVQD (reference sequence). CDR3 length: 12 amino acids. Trimming cost V 7 bases and J 7 bases; bases outside gene matches: 6.

CDR3 sequence (DNA): TGCAGTGCTAGTGCTGGGAGAGCAGATACGCAGTATTTT. Encoded protein: CSASAGRADTQYF. The V and J genes are TRBV20-1 and TRBJ2-3, with a weak D call TRBD2 (5 bases). V dropped 3 bases and J dropped 4 bases, with 11 bases sitting between them. CDR3 length equals 13 residues. Germline CDR1 reads DFQATT; CDR2 reads SNEGSKA (reference sequence).

This clonotype was detected ten times or more. The rearrangement links TRBV20-1 to TRBJ2-1; 10 nucleotides agree with TRBD2. V dropped 5 bases and J dropped 4; count of bases not matched to a gene: 8. The CDR3 runs to 15 residues. The germline gives CDR1 DFQATT, CDR2 SNEGSKA (reference sequence). CDR3 nucleotide sequence: TGCAGTGCTTGGACTAGCGGACGTTGGTACAATGAGCAGTTCTTC. Translated: CSAWTSGRWYNEQFF.

This clonotype was seen a handful of times. The rearrangement joins TRBV9 to TRBJ2-4; D may be TRBD1 (5 bases). Germline values: CDR1 SGDLS, CDR2 YYNGEE. CDR3 length equals 15 residues. V was cut by 0 bases and J by 1 base, with 8 bases left in between. The CDR3 nucleotides read TGTGCCAGCAGCGTAGGCCCAGGGGCCAAAAACATTCAGTACTTC. Translating gives CASSVGPGAKNIQYF.

This clonotype has only a few counts. V and J are TRBV7-9 and TRBJ2-7, with D unresolved. The CDR3 covers 12 residues. The V gene's germline CDR1 is SEHNR and CDR2 FQNEAQ (reference sequence). Trimming shortened V by 5 bases and J by 2 bases, and 7 bases separated the two germline ends. CDR3 residues: CASSPLTYEQYF. The CDR3 nucleotides are TGTGCCAGCAGCCCCTTGACCTACGAGCAGTACTTC.

This clonotype was seen more than once but under ten times. The gene calls are TRBV28 and TRBJ2-7; D not resolved. CDR1 is MDHEN, CDR2 SYDVKM, per germline. The CDR3 length is 14 residues. Trimming took 8 bases from V and 5 from J, leaving 19 bases between them. CDR3 amino acids: CASGPTHVSNEQYF. The DNA of the CDR3 is TGTGCCAGCGGCCCCACGCATGTGAGCAACGAGCAGTACTTC.

This clonotype was seen a handful of times. This chain links TRBV6-2 or TRBV6-3 with TRBJ2-1, with D tentatively TRBD2 (6 bases). This CDR3 contains 13 residues. Deletions cut 6 bases from V and 13 bases from J, with 19 bases between. Germline lookup yields CDR1 MNHEY and CDR2 SVGEGT. DNA of the CDR3: TGTGCCAGCAGCTCGACTAGAGCGACACCACAGTTCTTC. Protein: CASSSTRATPQFF.

CDR3 protein: CSVARSSGRATGELFF. CDR3 coding DNA: TGCAGCGTGGCAAGGAGTAGCGGGAGGGCCACCGGGGAGCTGTTTTTT. The J gene is TRBJ2-2, the V gene TRBV29-1; 11 nucleotides line up with TRBD2. The CDR3 contains 16 residues. The V gene's germline CDR1 is SQVTM and CDR2 ANQGSEA. J was trimmed by 4 bases and V by 6 bases; bases with no gene match: 10.

This clonotype came up many times. The chain is built from TRBV12-3 or TRBV12-4 and TRBJ2-1; D is uncertain. V lost 2 bases and J 0 bases, leaving 8 bases between the germline ends. This CDR3 contains 15 residues. The CDR3 sequence is CASSLLASSYNEQFF. The CDR3, as DNA: TGTGCCAGCAGTTTACTCGCGAGCTCCTACAATGAGCAGTTCTTC.

This clonotype was recorded only once. The chain recombines TRBV20-1 with TRBJ2-7; the match to TRBD2 covers 8 bases. Germline assignment: CDR1 DFQATT and CDR2 SNEGSKA (reference sequence). The CDR3 has 16 residues. The V and J ends lost 3 bases and 4 bases, in that order; junction bases with no gene match: 14. CDR3 sequence: CSASPGGGGGQYEQYF. DNA for the CDR3: TGCAGTGCTAGTCCGGGGGGGGGAGGAGGACAATACGAGCAGTACTTC.

V and J are TRBV19 and TRBJ1-5, with D perhaps matching TRBD1 (5 bases). Trimming shortened V by 7 bases and J by 5 bases, and 15 bases separated the two germline ends. The germline gives CDR1 LNHDA, CDR2 SQIVND (reference sequence). This CDR3 comprises 14 residues. CDR3 nucleotides: TGTGCCAGTACAGCGACCGGGGCAGATCAGCCCCAGCATTTT. Translated: CASTATGADQPQHF.

The chain couples TRBV12-3 or TRBV12-4 to TRBJ2-2; D tentatively reads TRBD1 or TRBD2 (5 bases each). V shed 7 bases and J shed 0 bases, with 12 bases lying between them. The CDR3 totals 15 residues. The CDR3 bases are TGTGCCAGCACTCGGGGACCCGCGAACACCGGGGAGCTGTTTTTT. Translating gives CASTRGPANTGELFF.

This chain links TRBV29-1 with TRBJ2-3; possible D gene TRBD2, 6 bases. The CDR3 runs to 17 residues. The V and J ends lost 6 bases and 0 bases respectively, with 22 bases between them. Germline CDR1 is SQVTM and CDR2 is ANQGSEA. CDR3: CSVRVGGRLSSTDTQYF. In DNA, the CDR3 is TGCAGCGTCCGCGTGGGGGGAAGACTTTCTAGCACAGATACGCAGTATTTT.

The sample holds a few counts of this clonotype. This chain joins TRBV20-1 and TRBJ2-5; possibly TRBD1 or TRBD2 for D (5 bases each). Germline V CDR1 and CDR2: DFQATT, SNEGSKA (reference sequence). The length of the CDR3 is 13 residues. Between the trimmed V and J ends, which lost 8 bases and 3 bases, there was a span of 16 bases. In DNA, the CDR3 is TGCAGTCCGTGGGCCCAGGGAGAAGAGACCCAGTACTTC. This gives the protein CSPWAQGEETQYF.

V gene TRBV19 combines with J gene TRBJ1-5; tentative D call: TRBD1 (6 bases). Deletions cut 1 base from V and 7 bases from J, with 17 bases between. There are 16 residues in the CDR3. Germline V gives CDR1 LNHDA, CDR2 SQIVND (reference sequence). CDR3 region: CASSIGIQGIRQPQHF. The CDR3 DNA is TGTGCCAGTAGTATAGGAATCCAGGGGATCCGACAGCCCCAGCATTTT.

The chain has TRBV11-2 and TRBJ2-7; D is unclear. This CDR3 spans 13 amino acids. In germline, CDR1 is SGHAT, CDR2 FQNNGV. Trimming stripped 5 bases from V and 3 bases from J, with 11 bases between. Here the CDR3 reads CASSEDLIYEQYF. The DNA of the CDR3 is TGTGCCAGCAGCGAGGACCTTATCTACGAGCAGTACTTC. The full variable domain, in which reference TRBV11-2 and TRBJ2-7 provide the parts outside the CDR3, is EAGVAQSPRYKIIEKRQSVAFWCNPISGHATLYWYQQILGQGPKLLIQFQNNGVVDDSQLPKDRFSAERLKGVDSTLKIQPAKLEDSAVYLCASSEDLIYEQYFGPGTRLTVT.

J is TRBJ2-1 and V is TRBV7-9; D not resolved. The germline V gene encodes CDR1 SEHNR and CDR2 FQNEAQ (reference sequence). CDR3 size: 14 residues. V was clipped by 1 base and J by 5 bases, with 9 bases between them. CDR3 residues: CASSLGVANNEQFF. The CDR3 DNA is TGTGCCAGCAGCTTAGGAGTAGCAAACAATGAGCAGTTCTTC. The whole variable domain, filled in from reference TRBV7-9 and TRBJ2-1, reads DTGVSQNPRHKITKRGQNVTFRCDPISEHNRLYWYRQTLGQGPEFLTYFQNEAQLEKSRLLSDRFSAERPKGSFSTLEIQRTEQGDSAMYLCASSLGVANNEQFFGPGTRLTVL.